This is a list of T cell receptor beta chains from one sample in a study of Graves' ophthalmopathy and Graves' hyperthyroidism. MiXCR, applied by TCRdb to the multiplex PCR reads, yields one record per CDR3 protein. The sample has 350,000 to 400,000 distinct CDR3 sequences; less than 20% are singletons. Sequenced input: peripheral blood. Every receptor here comes from a woman between 18 and 30 years old with stable Graves' hyperthyroidism. Each CDR3 is given with its conserved first and last residue. A D gene is named only where the DNA matches it firmly. Clone size is stated in some rows and not others, as once, few, many or a class when expanded.

NA	TRBV7-8	16	TRBJ2-7	many	CASSLGRSEPSYEQYF	TGTGCCAGCAGCTTAGGCCGGTCTGAACCTTCCTACGAGCAGTACTTC
NA	TRBV14	15	TRBJ1-1	many	CASSPLTVAITEAFF	TGTGCCAGCAGCCCTTTAACCGTTGCTATCACTGAAGCTTTCTTT
TRBD1	TRBV19	15	TRBJ2-7	NA	CASSTWDRDSYEQYF	TGTGCCAGTAGTACTTGGGACAGGGACTCCTACGAGCAGTACTTC
NA	TRBV20-1	11	TRBJ1-2	many	CSARAGAGYTF	TGCAGTGCTAGAGCAGGGGCCGGCTACACCTTC
NA	TRBV7-9	13	TRBJ2-5	many	CASSPRVEKTQYF	TGTGCCAGCAGCCCGCGCGTGGAAAAGACCCAGTACTTC
TRBD2	TRBV12-3/TRBV12-4	15	TRBJ2-5	many	CASSKGTSELAAQYF	TGTGCCAGCAGCAAAGGGACTAGCGAACTGGCGGCCCAGTACTTC
NA	TRBV20-1	16	TRBJ2-7	few	CSATSAGTDSSYEQYF	TGCAGTGCTACATCCGCCGGGACCGATTCCTCCTACGAGCAGTACTTC
NA	TRBV29-1	12	TRBJ1-1	many	CSVERGGTEAFF	TGCAGCGTTGAAAGGGGCGGCACTGAAGCTTTCTTT
NA	TRBV4-1	16	TRBJ1-1	few	CASSRMVMAANTEAFF	TGCGCCAGCAGCCGAATGGTCATGGCAGCAAACACTGAAGCTTTCTTT
NA	TRBV11-2	16	TRBJ2-3	NA	CASSLVVGPSTDTQYF	TGTGCCAGCAGCTTAGTAGTGGGCCCTAGCACAGATACGCAGTATTTT
TRBD1	TRBV2	15	TRBJ1-2	many	CASSYPIQGLGGYTF	TGTGCCAGCAGCTACCCTATACAGGGGCTGGGGGGCTACACCTTC
NA	TRBV5-1	14	TRBJ1-2	many	CASSLEGTVYGYTF	TGCGCCAGCAGCTTGGAAGGGACGGTCTATGGCTACACCTTC
TRBD1	TRBV6-1	16	TRBJ1-1	NA	CASSVGTGGPGTEAFF	TGTGCCAGCAGTGTTGGGACAGGGGGCCCAGGGACTGAAGCTTTCTTT
NA	TRBV10-3	12	TRBJ1-1	many	CAITGTNTEAFF	TGTGCCATCACGGGTACGAACACTGAAGCTTTCTTT
NA	TRBV6-2/TRBV6-3	12	TRBJ2-7	many	CASSYPREEQYF	TGTGCCAGCAGTTACCCCCGGGAGGAGCAGTACTTC
NA	TRBV29-1	10	TRBJ1-1	many	CSCDVTEAFF	TGCAGCTGCGACGTCACTGAAGCTTTCTTT
NA	TRBV20-1	13	TRBJ2-5	many	CSARQDWQGTQYF	TGCAGTGCTAGACAAGACTGGCAAGGGACCCAGTACTTC
TRBD2	TRBV5-1	16	TRBJ2-3	few	CASSPFAGGAADTQYF	TGCGCCAGCAGCCCATTTGCGGGGGGGGCTGCAGATACGCAGTATTTT
TRBD1	TRBV9	14	TRBJ2-7	many	CASSEGQGLGEQYF	TGTGCCAGCAGCGAGGGACAGGGTCTGGGCGAGCAGTACTTC
NA	TRBV4-2	16	TRBJ1-1	NA	CASSNVGALGNTEAFF	TGTGCCAGCAGCAACGTAGGGGCCCTCGGGAACACTGAAGCTTTCTTT
TRBD1	TRBV2	14	TRBJ1-3	many	CASRSDRGVDTIYF	TGTGCCAGCCGATCGGACAGGGGAGTGGACACCATATATTTT
TRBD1	TRBV3-1	14	TRBJ1-2	NA	CASSQAGGLNGYTF	TGTGCCAGCAGCCAGGCAGGGGGACTTAATGGCTACACCTTC
NA	TRBV20-1	13	TRBJ2-7	NA	CSARGSGLYEQYF	TGCAGTGCTAGAGGAAGCGGCCTCTACGAGCAGTACTTC
NA	TRBV5-6	12	TRBJ1-2	many	CASIYGGLGYTF	TGTGCCAGCATCTACGGGGGTTTGGGCTACACCTTC
NA	TRBV19	13	TRBJ1-1	many	CASSIEGLTEAFF	TGTGCCAGTAGTATAGAGGGACTGACTGAAGCTTTCTTT
NA	TRBV20-1	14	TRBJ1-5	many	CSAPARGSNQPQHF	TGCAGTGCTCCCGCGCGTGGGAGCAATCAGCCCCAGCATTTT
NA	TRBV3-1	14	TRBJ1-5	few	CASSQRTSNQPQHF	TGTGCCAGCAGCCAAAGGACTAGCAATCAGCCCCAGCATTTT
NA	TRBV9	12	TRBJ2-2	NA	CASSVGSGELFF	TGTGCCAGCAGCGTAGGTTCCGGGGAGCTGTTTTTT
NA	TRBV6-1	14	TRBJ1-5	many	CASSEVQGRQPQHF	TGTGCCAGCAGTGAAGTCCAGGGGAGGCAGCCCCAGCATTTT
NA	TRBV11-3	11	TRBJ2-2	few	CATSRGGELFF	TGTGCCACTTCAAGGGGCGGGGAGCTGTTTTTT
NA	TRBV11-2	13	TRBJ1-6	many	CASSTSSQAPLHF	TGTGCCAGCAGCACCTCGTCGCAAGCACCCCTCCACTTT
TRBD2	TRBV7-2	19	TRBJ2-3	NA	CASSLLDSGGPNHYYTQYF	TGTGCCAGCAGCTTACTAGATAGCGGGGGGCCAAACCACTACTATACGCAGTATTTT
NA	TRBV12-3/TRBV12-4	14	TRBJ2-3	few	CASSFLGAADTQYF	TGTGCCAGCAGTTTTCTGGGGGCAGCAGATACGCAGTATTTT
NA	TRBV2	14	TRBJ1-1	many	CASSPGLTKPEAFF	TGTGCCAGCAGTCCCGGCCTTACAAAGCCTGAAGCTTTCTTT
TRBD1	TRBV7-7	17	TRBJ1-3	many	CASSGGTGPLSGNTIYF	TGTGCTAGCAGCGGGGGGACAGGGCCTCTCTCTGGAAACACCATATATTTT
TRBD1	TRBV6-1	14	TRBJ1-5	many	CASRGQSSNQPQHF	TGTGCCAGCAGGGGACAGTCTAGCAATCAGCCCCAGCATTTT
NA	TRBV6-5	13	TRBJ1-1	many	CASSYWANTEAFF	TGTGCCAGCAGTTACTGGGCCAACACTGAAGCTTTCTTT